This is a list of T cell receptor beta chains from one sample in a study of T cells in tuberculosis. Produced via immunoSEQ multiplex PCR; TCRdb's table is partial and in-frame only. This table has 55,000 to 70,000 clones, around 81% appearing once. What was sequenced was CD1b-GMM tetramer-negative cells sorted from PBMCs. These receptors were collected from an adult woman with latent tuberculosis. The conserved cysteine and the conserved F or W are not part of the CDR3 here. The order of the fields is V gene, CDR3 protein.

V: TRBV6-1; CDR3: ASSVDRNYGYT
V: TRBV5-1; CDR3: ASSLGTSTDTQY
V: TRBV11-3; CDR3: ASSYSTPGLGNEQF
V: TRBV9; CDR3: ASSPRTSGRVYEQY
V: TRBV5-6; CDR3: ASSPGTGGYEQY
V: TRBV5-1; CDR3: ASSLGTGGNTIY
V: TRBV19; CDR3: ASSRTGVKDTEAF
V: TRBV28; CDR3: ASSFAGVAYNEQF
V: TRBV7-8; CDR3: ASSFGRKGYEQY
V: TRBV19; CDR3: ASSTPGGNNEQF
V: TRBV5-1; CDR3: ASSWIGGRENYGYT
V: TRBV6-6; CDR3: ASSYGGSGANVLT
V: TRBV2; CDR3: AIQTGENGYT
V: TRBV6-6; CDR3: ASSYPRQGDEQF
V: TRBV6-5; CDR3: ASSSAGLAAVDTQY
V: TRBV19; CDR3: ASSSRPPGQGASKGNTIY
V: TRBV6-1; CDR3: ASKGRVLPGDTIY
V: TRBV9; CDR3: ASSVAGTGGSYEQY
V: TRBV7-2; CDR3: ASSFGGQGLNTEAF
V: TRBV6-4; CDR3: ASSYEAGNQPQH
V: TRBV19; CDR3: ASSTSGTGSYEQY
V: TRBV16; CDR3: ASSPLQGADYYGYT
V: TRBV13; CDR3: ASSVGQGWLTGELF
V: TRBV2; CDR3: ASSVAAEQF
V: TRBV4-2; CDR3: ASSRLQGADQPQH
V: TRBV2; CDR3: ASRPRGAGNRETQY
V: TRBV6-1; CDR3: ASSGQAADYT
V: TRBV19; CDR3: ASSGTGGFQPQH
V: TRBV10-3; CDR3: AISGTDNEKLF
V: TRBV6-1; CDR3: ASSASAGTSYEQY
V: TRBV19; CDR3: ASSPNRGETQY
V: TRBV18; CDR3: ASSPRGGTASYEQY
V: TRBV7-2; CDR3: ASSQSPGGYTEAF
V: TRBV28; CDR3: ASREGKRYQPQH
V: TRBV27; CDR3: ASSLGGSTDTQY
V: TRBV10-3; CDR3: AISEGTSAREQY
V: TRBV27; CDR3: ASRLDRSSYEQY
V: TRBV10-3; CDR3: AIGGSQGDEQY
V: TRBV18; CDR3: ASSSTQNNEQF
V: TRBV30; CDR3: AWIGQSNNSPLH
V: TRBV28; CDR3: ASSFRRINQPQH
V: TRBV4-2; CDR3: ASSRGQGAGGNTIY
V: TRBV5-1; CDR3: ASSLYWDSLTAF
V: TRBV6-1; CDR3: ASSAPGGNEQF
V: TRBV9; CDR3: ASSWAAGTDTQY
V: TRBV5-1; CDR3: ASSHDWHGYT
V: TRBV19; CDR3: ASSMLDGIYGYT
V: TRBV5-1; CDR3: ASSPGLAGGREQY
V: TRBV12-5; CDR3: ASGSYQGGPYEQY
V: TRBV5-1; CDR3: ASSPTLAGGLSGELF
V: TRBV27; CDR3: ASSLYQGNEQF
V: TRBV5-1; CDR3: ASSLVAGARYEQY
V: TRBV9; CDR3: ASSSGAVGGETQY
V: TRBV11-2; CDR3: ASSRGTSGKYTDTQY